The entry below gives a single T cell receptor beta chain sequence along with its context. This entry comes from a study of OX40 agonist ivuxolimab in advanced cancers. The J segment lost 15 bases and the V segment lost 0 bases, leaving 8 bases of the junction unmatched. Germline V gene lookup returns CDR1 LGHNA and CDR2 YSLEER. This CDR3 comprises 14 residues. Sequenced by immunoSEQ multiplex PCR; TCRdb stores in-frame clones only, minus some. The sample has 45,000 to 60,000 clones, about 88% seen once. The rearrangement uses TRBV4-3 and TRBJ2-1, with 10 nucleotides matching TRBD2. This sample comprised CD4+ or CD8+ T cells sorted from blood, obtained in a trial of the OX40 agonist ivuxolimab. The sequence was obtained from an adult with an advanced solid tumor such as melanoma, head and neck, liver or kidney cancer. The CDR3 loop reads CASSQDRQGLAMFF. CDR3 DNA sequence: TGCGCCAGCAGCCAAGATCGTCAGGGACTAGCGATGTTCTTC.